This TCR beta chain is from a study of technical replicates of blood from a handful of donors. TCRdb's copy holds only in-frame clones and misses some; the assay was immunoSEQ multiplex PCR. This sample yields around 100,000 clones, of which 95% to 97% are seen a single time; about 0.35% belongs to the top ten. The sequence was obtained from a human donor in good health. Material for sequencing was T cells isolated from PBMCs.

The CDR3: CASSPGAGTGEDGYTF. DNA of the CDR3: TGTGCCAGCAGCCCAGGGGCAGGGACAGGGGAAGATGGCTACACCTTC. The gene calls are TRBV7-8 and TRBJ1-2; 10 bases are shared with TRBD1. The CDR3 has 16 residues. Germline V CDR1 and CDR2: SGHVS, FQNEAQ. V was clipped by 5 bases and J by 6 bases; unmatched bases: 12.